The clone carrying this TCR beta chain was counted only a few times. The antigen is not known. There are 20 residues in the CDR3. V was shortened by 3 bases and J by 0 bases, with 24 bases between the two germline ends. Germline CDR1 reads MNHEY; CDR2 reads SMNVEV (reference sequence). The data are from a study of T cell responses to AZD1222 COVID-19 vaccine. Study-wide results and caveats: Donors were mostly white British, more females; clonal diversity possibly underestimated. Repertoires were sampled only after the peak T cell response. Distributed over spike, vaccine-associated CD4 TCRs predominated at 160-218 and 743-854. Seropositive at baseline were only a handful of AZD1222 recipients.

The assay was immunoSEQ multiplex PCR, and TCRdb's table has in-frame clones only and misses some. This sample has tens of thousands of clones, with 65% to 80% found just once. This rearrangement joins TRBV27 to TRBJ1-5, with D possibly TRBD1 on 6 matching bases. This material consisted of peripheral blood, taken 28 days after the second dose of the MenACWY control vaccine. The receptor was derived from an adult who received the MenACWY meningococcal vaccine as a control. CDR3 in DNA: TGTGCCAGCAGTTTGCCCCACGGACAGAACAACAACTATAGCAATCAGCCCCAGCATTTT. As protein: CASSLPHGQNNNYSNQPQHF.